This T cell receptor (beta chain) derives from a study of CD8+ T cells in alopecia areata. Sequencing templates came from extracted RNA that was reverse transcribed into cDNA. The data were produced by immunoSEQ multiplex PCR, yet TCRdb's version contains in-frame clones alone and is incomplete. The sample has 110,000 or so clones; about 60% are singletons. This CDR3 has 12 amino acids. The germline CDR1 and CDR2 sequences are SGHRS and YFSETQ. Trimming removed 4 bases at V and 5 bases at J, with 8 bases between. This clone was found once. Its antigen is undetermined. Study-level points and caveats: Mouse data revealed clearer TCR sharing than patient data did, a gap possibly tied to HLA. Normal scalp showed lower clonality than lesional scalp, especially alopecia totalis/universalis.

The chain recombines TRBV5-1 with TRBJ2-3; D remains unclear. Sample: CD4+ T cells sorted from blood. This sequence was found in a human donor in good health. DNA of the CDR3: TGCGCCAGCAGCCTCGGTCGAGATACGCAGTATTTT. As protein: CASSLGRDTQYF.